What follows are 16 T cell receptor beta chains derived from one specimen sequenced in a study of lymphopenia after photon versus proton radiotherapy. Profiling relied on immunoSEQ multiplex PCR, and the TCRdb table lists in-frame clones only, not all of them. The repertoire consists of 150,000 to 200,000 clones, with about 85% occurring once and the leading ten covering approximately 4.6%. The sample was peripheral blood, taken from a patient treated with photon-based radiotherapy. Receptors originate from a man in his fifties with gastric cancer.

This chain uses TRBV2 with TRBJ2-3; D assignment may be TRBD1 or TRBD2 (6 bases each). Germline V lookup: CDR1 SNHLY, CDR2 FYNNEI. CDR3 size: 11 residues. The ends were cut back, 11 bases at V and 6 bases at J, with 12 bases in the middle. The CDR3 DNA is TGTGCCGGAGGGGGGACGGATACGCAGTATTTT. As protein: CAGGGTDTQYF.

CDR3 sequence (DNA): TGTGCCAGCTCACCAGGGGGAAATCAGCCCCAGCATTTT. This gives the protein CASSPGGNQPQHF. The chain is built from TRBV18 and TRBJ1-5; possible D gene TRBD1, 5 bases. The germline V gene encodes CDR1 KGHSH and CDR2 LQKENI. The CDR3 contains 13 residues. V lost 2 bases, J lost 4 bases, and 6 bases lay in between.

This clone was picked up a small number of times. V is TRBV5-1 and J is TRBJ1-4; D gene unclear. Germline CDR1 reads SGHRS; CDR2 reads YFSETQ. V lost 1 base and J 3 bases, leaving 10 bases between the germline ends. The CDR3 sequence is 15 residues long. CDR3 residues: CASSLNGVPNEKLFF. CDR3 coding DNA: TGCGCCAGCAGCTTGAATGGGGTCCCTAATGAAAAACTGTTTTTT.

The J gene is TRBJ2-7, the V gene TRBV7-2; D call uncertain. CDR1 and CDR2 from the germline V gene are SGHTA and FQGNSA. This CDR3 has 12 residues. V lost 5 bases, J lost 12 bases, and 17 bases lay in between. The CDR3 DNA follows: TGTGCCAGCAGCCTACCGGGCCTCTCGGGGTACTTC. Protein product: CASSLPGLSGYF.

V and J are TRBV7-9 and TRBJ2-1; 7 positions agree with TRBD2. The CDR3 runs to 14 residues. Unmatched junction bases numbered 0, after V lost 3 bases and J lost 1 base. The germline V gene encodes CDR1 SEHNR and CDR2 FQNEAQ (reference sequence). CDR3 region: CASSFGGSYNEQFF. In nucleotides, the CDR3 is TGTGCCAGCAGCTTCGGGGGGTCCTACAATGAGCAGTTCTTC. Combining the CDR3 with reference TRBV7-9 and TRBJ2-1 gives the whole variable domain DTGVSQNPRHKITKRGQNVTFRCDPISEHNRLYWYRQTLGQGPEFLTYFQNEAQLEKSRLLSDRFSAERPKGSFSTLEIQRTEQGDSAMYLCASSFGGSYNEQFFGPGTRLTVL.

DNA for the CDR3: TGTGCCAGCATCTCTGCGGGGCTTGATGAAGCTTTCTTT. Amino acids: CASISAGLDEAFF. The J gene is TRBJ1-1, the V gene TRBV6-5; D might be TRBD1 (5 bases). Per germline, CDR1 MNHEY and CDR2 SVGAGI. The CDR3 contains 13 residues. Trimming removed 7 bases at V and 7 bases at J, with 16 bases between.

For the CDR3, the DNA is TGCGCCAGCAGCTCCGGGGCTAGCGGGAAAGTTGAGCAGTTCTTC. Translated, it gives CASSSGASGKVEQFF. The chain carries TRBV5-1 and TRBJ2-1; 9 bases are shared with TRBD2. This CDR3 is 15 amino acids long. J lost 9 bases, V lost 3 bases, and 10 bases had no gene match. Germline V gene sequence: CDR1 SGHRS, CDR2 YFSETQ.

The chain carries TRBV7-2 and TRBJ1-5; no firm D call. V gave up 1 base and J gave up 1 base, with 11 bases separating them. The CDR3 spans 16 residues. Germline CDR1 is SGHTA and CDR2 is FQGNSA. DNA for the CDR3: TGTGCCAGCAGCTTAGGATCGGGCTGGAGCAATCAGCCCCAGCATTTT. This sequence encodes CASSLGSGWSNQPQHF.

The V gene is TRBV29-1, the J gene TRBJ2-3; 7 bases agree with TRBD1. This CDR3 spans 13 amino acids. In germline, CDR1 is SQVTM, CDR2 ANQGSEA. J was trimmed by 6 bases and V by 8 bases; bases with no gene match: 11. CDR3 in DNA: TGCAGCTCCCGATGGACAGGTGCTGATACGCAGTATTTT. As protein: CSSRWTGADTQYF.

The chain employs TRBV7-9 and TRBJ1-5, with TRBD1 matching over 7 bases. This CDR3 is built from 15 residues. From germline, CDR1 is SEHNR and CDR2 FQNEAQ (reference sequence). V trimming: 1 base; J trimming: 4 bases; junction bases outside the gene matches: 4. The CDR3 loop is CASSLEGQRNQPQHF. The CDR3 DNA reads TGTGCCAGCAGCTTAGAGGGACAGCGAAATCAGCCCCAGCATTTT.

The chain joins TRBV10-3 to TRBJ1-2; D gene unclear. The V gene lost 4 bases and the J gene lost 5 bases, with 11 bases spanning the gap. The germline V gene has CDR1 ENHRY and CDR2 SYGVKD. The CDR3 runs to 13 residues. The CDR3 nucleotides read TGTGCCATCAGTGTGGAGGGCACATATGGCTACACCTTC. Translation gives CAISVEGTYGYTF.

J is TRBJ2-5 and V is TRBV4-1; TRBD2 aligns across 7 bases. V shed 1 base and J 2 bases; nucleotides not matched to a gene: 13. This CDR3 has 18 amino acids. CDR1 is MGHRA, CDR2 YSYEKL, per germline. CDR3 sequence: CASSQVIFSGGRQETQYF. CDR3 DNA sequence: TGCGCCAGCAGCCAAGTTATATTTTCCGGGGGGAGGCAAGAGACCCAGTACTTC.

This chain links TRBV7-8 with TRBJ2-2; D unresolved. The length of the CDR3 is 13 residues. Deletions cut 6 bases from V and 3 bases from J, with 8 bases between. The germline CDR1 and CDR2 sequences are SGHVS and FQNEAQ. CDR3 coding DNA: TGTGCCAGCAGGGAGTGGTACACCGGGGAGCTGTTTTTT. This codes for CASREWYTGELFF.

The chain has TRBV19 and TRBJ2-1; 7 nucleotides align to TRBD2. The ends lost 3 bases at V and 3 bases at J; junction bases unmatched: 2. This CDR3 spans 14 amino acids. Germline V lookup: CDR1 LNHDA, CDR2 SQIVND (reference sequence). The CDR3: CASSMGGIYNEQFF. The CDR3 coding sequence is TGTGCCAGTAGTATGGGGGGGATCTACAATGAGCAGTTCTTC.

This clone came up a few times. The V call is TRBV7-9, the J call TRBJ1-2; 7 nucleotides agree with TRBD1. V lost 6 bases, J lost 4 bases, and 8 bases stayed unmatched. Germline V gives CDR1 SEHNR, CDR2 FQNEAQ (reference sequence). The CDR3 is 14 residues long. The CDR3 DNA is TGTGCCAGCAGGACAGACAGGGACCCCTATGGCTACACCTTC. Encoded protein: CASRTDRDPYGYTF.

This clone was recorded only once. V and J are TRBV7-2 and TRBJ2-5; 7 bases match TRBD2. The J call may not be correct, given that the DNA end is closer to TRBJ2-7. This CDR3 comprises 13 residues. Germline CDR1 reads SGHTA; CDR2 reads FQGNSA. The CDR3 bases are TGTGCCAGCAGCTTAGCGGGAGGGCGCGAGCAGTACTTC. This encodes CASSLAGGREQYF.